These 8 T cell receptor beta chains originate from one sample sequenced in a study of blood T cell repertoires in COVID-19. Some clones are missing from TCRdb's copy, which holds only in-frame ones; the method was immunoSEQ multiplex PCR. The sample records 300,000 or so clones, about 82% being singletons. The sequenced sample consisted of peripheral blood. These receptors were obtained from a woman aged 45-59 years with acute or convalescent COVID-19.

To note about this clone: The sample holds other DNA sequences that translate to the same CDR3. V is TRBV2 and J is TRBJ1-3, with unresolved D. This CDR3 is built from 13 residues. V was clipped by 4 bases and J by 0 bases, with 4 bases between them. Germline CDR1 is SNHLY and CDR2 is FYNNEI. CDR3 nucleotide sequence: TGTGCCAGCAGTGCGAGCTCTGGAAACACCATATATTTT. It is translated as CASSASSGNTIYF.

A word on this clone: The same CDR3 can be traced to other DNA sequences in this sample. V gene TRBV9 combines with J gene TRBJ2-7; the D is unclear. The CDR3 runs to 14 residues. Per the germline V gene, CDR1 is SGDLS and CDR2 is YYNGEE. Trimming shortened V by 0 bases and J by 4 bases, and 11 bases separated the two germline ends. The CDR3 sequence: CASSVGGLSYEQYF. The CDR3 DNA reads TGTGCCAGCAGCGTAGGTGGGCTGTCATACGAGCAGTACTTC.

The chain employs TRBV4-2 and TRBJ2-3; TRBD1 matches 7 bases. The CDR3 totals 17 residues. The V gene end was trimmed by 0 bases and the J gene end by 2 bases; junction bases not matched to a gene: 8. Germline values: CDR1 LGHNA, CDR2 YNFKEQ. Here the CDR3 reads CASSQEGQGEVTDTQYF. In DNA, the CDR3 is TGTGCCAGCAGCCAAGAAGGGCAGGGGGAAGTCACAGATACGCAGTATTTT.

The chain links TRBV5-3 to TRBJ2-7; D is unresolved. TRBV5-3 is an ORF, and what it does is uncertain. The V gene lost 0 bases and the J gene lost 7 bases, with 5 bases spanning the gap. The CDR3 length is 11 residues. The DNA of the CDR3 is TGTGCCAGAAGCTTGGAACGGGAGCAGTACTTC. This sequence encodes CARSLEREQYF.

V is TRBV6-5 and J is TRBJ1-2; a weak D match, TRBD1 (6 bases). Germline V gene lookup returns CDR1 MNHEY and CDR2 SVGAGI. The ends were cut back, 6 bases at V and 2 bases at J, with 10 bases in the middle. The CDR3 runs 13 residues. The CDR3 nucleotides are TGTGCCAGCAGCCCCGGACAGAACTATGGCTACACCTTC. It encodes CASSPGQNYGYTF.

CDR3 loop: CASSSQDYTEAFF. The CDR3 coding sequence is TGTGCCAGCAGTTCTCAGGATTACACTGAAGCTTTCTTT. The chain uses TRBV14 and TRBJ1-1; no definite D call. This CDR3 region has 13 residues. Between the trimmed V and J ends, which lost 6 bases and 3 bases, there was a span of 11 bases. From germline, CDR1 is SGHDN and CDR2 FVKESK.

The chain links TRBV6-5 to TRBJ1-3; possible D gene TRBD1, 6 bases. Trimming pared 7 bases from V and 4 bases from J, leaving 17 bases between. The germline V gene encodes CDR1 MNHEY and CDR2 SVGAGI. The CDR3 has 15 amino acids. CDR3 in amino acids: CASTWTARTGNTIYF. As DNA, the CDR3 is TGTGCCAGCACCTGGACAGCCAGGACGGGAAACACCATATATTTT.

The table lists this clone with a few counts. The chain combines TRBV24-1 with TRBJ2-1; TRBD1 is a possible D gene (6 bases). V shed 5 bases and J shed 2 bases, with 12 bases lying between them. The CDR3 is 15 amino acids. Germline lookup yields CDR1 KGHDR and CDR2 SFDVKD. The CDR3 bases are TGTGCCACCAGTGTCCTAGACAGGCCCTACAATGAGCAGTTCTTC. It codes for CATSVLDRPYNEQFF.